These T cell receptor beta chains were read from a single sample in a study of TIL therapy for anti-PD-1-resistant metastatic lung cancer. The data were produced by immunoSEQ multiplex PCR, yet TCRdb's version contains in-frame clones alone and is incomplete. Counted here are 95,000 or so clones, about three fifths occurring once; the ten biggest clones make up approximately 11%. Sample: tumor tissue, taken at baseline. The source of these receptors is a person between 30 and 79 years old with non-small cell lung cancer. CDR3s include the opening cysteine and the closing phenylalanine or tryptophan. The D gene is left open where the match is weak. Rows may omit the clone size; those that give it use once, few, many or a size class.

abundance: .
v_gene: TRBV4-3
len: 15
d_gene: .
j_gene: TRBJ2-5
CDR3aa: CASSQDRNRQETQYF
CDR3nt: TGCGCCAGCAGCCAAGATAGGAATCGACAAGAGACCCAGTACTTC

abundance: .
v_gene: TRBV6-5
len: 15
d_gene: .
j_gene: TRBJ1-5
CDR3aa: CASTQTGHSNQPQHF
CDR3nt: TGTGCCAGCACCCAGACAGGTCATAGCAATCAGCCCCAGCATTTT

abundance: once
v_gene: TRBV27
len: 13
d_gene: .
j_gene: TRBJ2-5
CDR3aa: CASSWGARETQYF
CDR3nt: TGTGCCAGCAGTTGGGGGGCCAGAGAGACCCAGTACTTC

abundance: .
v_gene: TRBV6-5
len: 14
d_gene: .
j_gene: TRBJ1-4
CDR3aa: CASSYQGRGEKLFF
CDR3nt: TGTGCCAGCAGTTACCAGGGGCGGGGGGAAAAACTGTTTTTT

abundance: many
v_gene: TRBV6-5
len: 11
d_gene: .
j_gene: TRBJ1-1
CDR3aa: CASRGVTEAFF
CDR3nt: TGTGCCAGCAGGGGGGTCACTGAAGCTTTCTTT

abundance: few
v_gene: TRBV19
len: 15
d_gene: .
j_gene: TRBJ2-1
CDR3aa: CASSRLVERYNEQFF
CDR3nt: TGTGCCAGTAGCCGACTAGTGGAGAGGTACAATGAGCAGTTCTTC

abundance: .
v_gene: TRBV27
len: 14
d_gene: TRBD2
j_gene: TRBJ2-1
CDR3aa: CASSKAGDYNEQFF
CDR3nt: TGTGCCAGCAGTAAAGCGGGGGATTACAATGAGCAGTTCTTC

abundance: .
v_gene: TRBV5-1
len: 15
d_gene: TRBD2
j_gene: TRBJ2-1
CDR3aa: CASSYNSGGAREQFF
CDR3nt: TGCGCCAGCAGCTATAATAGCGGGGGGGCAAGGGAGCAGTTCTTC

abundance: few
v_gene: TRBV5-6
len: 15
d_gene: TRBD1
j_gene: TRBJ1-5
CDR3aa: CASSLAGGSYQPQHF
CDR3nt: TGTGCCAGCAGCTTGGCAGGGGGTTCCTATCAGCCCCAGCATTTT

abundance: .
v_gene: TRBV9
len: 15
d_gene: TRBD2
j_gene: TRBJ2-1
CDR3aa: CASNPSGRPGNEQFF
CDR3nt: TGTGCCAGCAACCCTAGCGGGAGGCCGGGGAATGAGCAGTTCTTC

abundance: .
v_gene: TRBV10-3
len: 15
d_gene: .
j_gene: TRBJ2-3
CDR3aa: CAISELATGEDTQYF
CDR3nt: TGTGCCATCAGTGAACTAGCGACAGGGGAGGATACGCAGTATTTT

abundance: .
v_gene: TRBV5-1
len: 15
d_gene: TRBD1
j_gene: TRBJ1-2
CDR3aa: CASSLGQGGFYGYTF
CDR3nt: TGCGCCAGCAGCTTGGGACAGGGTGGGTTCTATGGCTACACCTTC

abundance: .
v_gene: TRBV5-1
len: 15
d_gene: TRBD2
j_gene: TRBJ2-1
CDR3aa: CASSLGQREGNEQFF
CDR3nt: TGCGCCAGCAGCTTGGGACAGCGGGAAGGGAATGAGCAGTTCTTC

abundance: .
v_gene: TRBV30
len: 15
d_gene: .
j_gene: TRBJ2-7
CDR3aa: CAWIRRDFSSYEQYF
CDR3nt: TGTGCCTGGATAAGGAGGGACTTCTCCTCCTACGAGCAGTACTTC

abundance: .
v_gene: TRBV24-1
len: 13
d_gene: .
j_gene: TRBJ2-5
CDR3aa: CATSDGWQETQYF
CDR3nt: TGTGCCACCAGTGACGGATGGCAAGAGACCCAGTACTTC

abundance: .
v_gene: TRBV7-3
len: 14
d_gene: .
j_gene: TRBJ2-3
CDR3aa: CASGWASGTDTQYF
CDR3nt: TGTGCCAGCGGTTGGGCTAGCGGCACAGATACGCAGTATTTT

abundance: .
v_gene: TRBV9
len: 13
d_gene: .
j_gene: TRBJ1-4
CDR3aa: CASRTGLSEKLFF
CDR3nt: TGTGCCAGCCGAACAGGGTTGAGTGAAAAACTGTTTTTT

abundance: .
v_gene: TRBV27
len: 14
d_gene: .
j_gene: TRBJ1-1
CDR3aa: CASSLLGDGTEAFF
CDR3nt: TGTGCCAGCAGTTTATTGGGGGATGGAACTGAAGCTTTCTTT

abundance: many
v_gene: TRBV7-2
len: 16
d_gene: TRBD2
j_gene: TRBJ2-7
CDR3aa: CASSPRTSGRRYEQYF
CDR3nt: TGTGCCAGCAGCCCCAGGACTAGCGGGAGGAGGTACGAGCAGTACTTC

abundance: .
v_gene: TRBV13
len: 13
d_gene: .
j_gene: TRBJ1-4
CDR3aa: CASSLGTANKLFF
CDR3nt: TGTGCCAGCAGCTTAGGGACAGCCAATAAACTGTTTTTT

abundance: .
v_gene: TRBV28
len: 16
d_gene: TRBD2
j_gene: TRBJ2-1
CDR3aa: CASTPSGRSSYNEQFF
CDR3nt: TGTGCCAGCACCCCTAGCGGGAGGAGTTCCTACAATGAGCAGTTCTTC

abundance: .
v_gene: TRBV14
len: 17
d_gene: TRBD2
j_gene: TRBJ2-1
CDR3aa: CASSQGSRLAVINEQFF
CDR3nt: TGTGCCAGCAGCCAAGGGTCTCGGCTAGCGGTGATCAATGAGCAGTTCTTC

abundance: .
v_gene: TRBV6-2/TRBV6-3
len: 15
d_gene: .
j_gene: TRBJ2-3
CDR3aa: CASSYSILRGNTQYF
CDR3nt: TGTGCCAGCAGTTACTCGATTCTCCGGGGCAATACGCAGTATTTT

abundance: .
v_gene: TRBV4-3
len: 12
d_gene: .
j_gene: TRBJ2-1
CDR3aa: CASSQDHYEQFF
CDR3nt: TGCGCCAGCAGCCAAGATCATTATGAGCAGTTCTTC

abundance: few
v_gene: TRBV19
len: 15
d_gene: TRBD1
j_gene: TRBJ1-6
CDR3aa: CASNLGRGPNSPLHF
CDR3nt: TGTGCCAGTAATCTCGGCAGGGGGCCAAATTCACCCCTCCACTTT

abundance: .
v_gene: TRBV5-4
len: 17
d_gene: TRBD1
j_gene: TRBJ2-2
CDR3aa: CASTPDRGTTNTGELFF
CDR3nt: TGTGCCAGCACCCCAGACAGGGGCACCACGAACACCGGGGAGCTGTTTTTT

abundance: few
v_gene: TRBV28
len: 12
d_gene: .
j_gene: TRBJ1-5
CDR3aa: CASSSGRQPQHF
CDR3nt: TGTGCCAGCAGTAGTGGCAGGCAGCCCCAGCATTTT

abundance: .
v_gene: TRBV28
len: 15
d_gene: .
j_gene: TRBJ1-3
CDR3aa: CASSLPLGSGNTIYF
CDR3nt: TGTGCCAGCAGTTTACCTCTGGGCTCTGGAAACACCATATATTTT

abundance: .
v_gene: TRBV28
len: 14
d_gene: .
j_gene: TRBJ2-7
CDR3aa: CASSLSGGRAEQYF
CDR3nt: TGTGCCAGCAGCCTATCCGGGGGGCGGGCCGAGCAGTACTTC